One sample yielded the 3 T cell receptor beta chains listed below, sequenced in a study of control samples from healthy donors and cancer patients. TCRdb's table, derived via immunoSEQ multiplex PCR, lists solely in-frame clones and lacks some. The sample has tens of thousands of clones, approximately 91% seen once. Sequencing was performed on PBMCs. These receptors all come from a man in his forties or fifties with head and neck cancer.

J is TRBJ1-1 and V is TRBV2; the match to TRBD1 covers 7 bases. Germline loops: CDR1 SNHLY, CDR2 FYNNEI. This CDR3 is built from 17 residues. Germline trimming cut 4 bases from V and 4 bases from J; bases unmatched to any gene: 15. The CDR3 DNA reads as TGTGCCAGCAGTGGTAGACAGGGCTGGGGTGGAATCACTGAAGCTTTCTTT. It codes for CASSGRQGWGGITEAFF.

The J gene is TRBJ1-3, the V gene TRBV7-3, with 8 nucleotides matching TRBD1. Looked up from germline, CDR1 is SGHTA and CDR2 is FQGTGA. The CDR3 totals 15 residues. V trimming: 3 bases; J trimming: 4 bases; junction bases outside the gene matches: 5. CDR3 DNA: TGTGCCAGCAGCTTGACAGGGGCGGCCGGAAACACCATATATTTT. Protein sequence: CASSLTGAAGNTIYF.

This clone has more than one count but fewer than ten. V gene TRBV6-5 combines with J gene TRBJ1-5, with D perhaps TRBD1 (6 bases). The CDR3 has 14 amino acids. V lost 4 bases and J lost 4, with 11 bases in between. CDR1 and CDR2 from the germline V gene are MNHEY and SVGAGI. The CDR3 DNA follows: TGTGCCAGCAGTTGGTGGACAGCAAATCAGCCCCAGCATTTT. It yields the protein CASSWWTANQPQHF.